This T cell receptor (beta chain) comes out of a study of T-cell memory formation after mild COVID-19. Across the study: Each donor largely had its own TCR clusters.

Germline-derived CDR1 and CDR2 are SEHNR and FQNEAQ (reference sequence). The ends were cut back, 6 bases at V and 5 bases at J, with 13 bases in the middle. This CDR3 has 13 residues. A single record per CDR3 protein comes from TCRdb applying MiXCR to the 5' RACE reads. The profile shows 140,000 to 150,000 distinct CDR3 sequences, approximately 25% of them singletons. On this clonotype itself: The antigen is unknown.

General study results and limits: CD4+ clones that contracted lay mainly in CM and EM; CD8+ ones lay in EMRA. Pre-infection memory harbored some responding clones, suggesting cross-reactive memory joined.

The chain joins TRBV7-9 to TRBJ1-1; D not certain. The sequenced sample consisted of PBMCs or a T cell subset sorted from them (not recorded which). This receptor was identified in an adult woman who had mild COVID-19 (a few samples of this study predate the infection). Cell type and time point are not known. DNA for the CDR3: TGTGCCAGCAGATATACCGGGAGGACTGAAGCTTTCTTT. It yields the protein CASRYTGRTEAFF.